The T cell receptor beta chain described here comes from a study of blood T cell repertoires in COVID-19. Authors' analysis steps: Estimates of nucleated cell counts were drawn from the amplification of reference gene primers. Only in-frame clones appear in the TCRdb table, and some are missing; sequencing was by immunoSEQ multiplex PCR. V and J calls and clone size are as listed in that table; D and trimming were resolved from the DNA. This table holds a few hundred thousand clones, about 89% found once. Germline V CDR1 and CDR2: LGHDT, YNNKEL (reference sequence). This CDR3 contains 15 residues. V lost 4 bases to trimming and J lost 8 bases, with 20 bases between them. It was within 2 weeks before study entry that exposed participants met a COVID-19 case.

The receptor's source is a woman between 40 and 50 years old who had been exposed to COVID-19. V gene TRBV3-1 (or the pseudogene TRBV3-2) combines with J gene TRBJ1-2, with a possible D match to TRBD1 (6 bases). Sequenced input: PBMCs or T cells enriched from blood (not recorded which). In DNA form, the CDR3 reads TGTGCCAGCAGCCCTACCGCCAGGGGAATCGGCGGCTACACCTTC. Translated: CASSPTARGIGGYTF.